One and the same sample provided the 22 T cell receptor beta chains below, sequenced in a study of vaccination effects on CD4 cells after COVID-19. These receptors' targets are unknown. Prior to sequencing, the ViraFEST assay stimulated PBMC with viral peptide pools, which expanded the antigen-specific CD4+ T cells. Culture lasted roughly 9 days before CD4+ T cell isolation. People in the vaccine group had not been infected with SARS-CoV-2 before, and their nucleocapsid antibodies were negative. Using immunoSEQ multiplex PCR, the repertoire was profiled, and TCRdb retains in-frame clones only, with some absent. This sample yields tens of thousands of clones, of which 77% are seen a single time; approximately 2.8% belongs to the top ten. The sample was CD4+ T cells from PBMCs cultured with HCoV-NL63 spike peptides, taken before COVID-19 vaccination. Receptors were obtained from a human donor who received a COVID-19 vaccine.

The V gene is TRBV3-1 (or the pseudogene TRBV3-2), the J gene TRBJ1-1; 11 bases agree with TRBD1. The germline V gene has CDR1 LGHDT and CDR2 YNNKEL (reference sequence). Losses at the gene ends were 0 bases for V and 3 bases for J; bases not matched to a gene: 6. This CDR3 contains 17 residues. The CDR3 is CASSQDPRDRGDTEAFF. The CDR3 region has the DNA TGTGCCAGCAGCCAAGATCCTAGGGACAGGGGGGACACTGAAGCTTTCTTT.

J is TRBJ2-1 and V is TRBV12-3 or TRBV12-4; a possible D gene is TRBD1 (6 bases). Trimming left V 7 bases short and J 4 bases short, with 11 bases between. CDR3 length equals 13 residues. In nucleotides, the CDR3 is TGTGCCAGCATCTTAGGACAGTACAATGAGCAGTTCTTC. Translation gives CASILGQYNEQFF.

The chain carries TRBV5-1 and TRBJ2-3; 8 bases fit TRBD1. From germline, CDR1 is SGHRS and CDR2 YFSETQ. With 4 bases clipped from V and 4 bases from J, the junction kept 5 bases outside the gene matches. The CDR3 runs to 14 residues. The CDR3 reads CASSGDRSPDTQYF. The CDR3 DNA follows: TGCGCCAGCAGCGGGGACAGGAGCCCAGATACGCAGTATTTT.

This chain joins TRBV6-6 and TRBJ1-1, with 9 bases fitting TRBD1. The CDR3 is 14 amino acids. Trimming removed 4 bases from V and 4 bases from J; junction bases left unmatched: 4. Germline CDR1 reads MNHNY; CDR2 reads SVGAGI (reference sequence). Here the CDR3 DNA reads TGTGCCAGCAGTTCCGGGACAGGGAGCACTGAAGCTTTCTTT. It specifies CASSSGTGSTEAFF.

V and J are TRBV10-3 and TRBJ2-3; D is possibly TRBD1 (7 bases). V was clipped by 11 bases and J by 4 bases, with 22 bases between them. The CDR3 contains 15 residues. Germline CDR1 reads ENHRY; CDR2 reads SYGVKD. The CDR3 DNA sequence: TGTGCCGCCTCAGGGGGGCGATTTTTTTCAGATACGCAGTATTTT. Protein: CAASGGRFFSDTQYF.

V is TRBV7-6 and J is TRBJ2-1, with D possibly TRBD2 on 6 matching bases. Trimming stripped 4 bases from V and 4 bases from J, with 14 bases between. CDR1 is SGHVS and CDR2 is FNYEAQ in the germline V gene. The CDR3 is 15 amino acids. CDR3 residues: CASSSEGGRYNEQFF. As DNA, the CDR3 is TGTGCCAGCAGCTCGGAGGGCGGCCGGTACAATGAGCAGTTCTTC.

The V gene is TRBV30, the J gene TRBJ1-3, with D perhaps TRBD1 (5 bases). The germline V and J ends were trimmed by 0 bases and 1 base, with 7 bases remaining between them. CDR1 GTSNPN and CDR2 SVGIG come from the germline V gene (reference sequence). CDR3 length: 14 amino acids. The CDR3 coding sequence is TGTGCCTGGAGTGTAGCAGGGTCTGGAAACACCATATATTTT. Its protein product is CAWSVAGSGNTIYF.

V usage is TRBV5-4 and J usage is TRBJ1-2; no firm D call. Germline lookup yields CDR1 SGHNT and CDR2 YYREEE (reference sequence). With 0 bases removed from V and 6 bases from J, the gap between germline ends came to 12 bases. This CDR3 region has 14 residues. This CDR3 is CASSLDIGWDGYTF. In DNA, the CDR3 is TGTGCCAGCAGCTTGGATATAGGGTGGGATGGCTACACCTTC.

V usage is TRBV5-1 and J usage is TRBJ2-2, with D possibly called TRBD1 or TRBD2 (5 bases each). The V gene lost 4 bases and the J gene lost 2 bases, with 12 bases spanning the gap. The CDR3 covers 15 residues. Germline V gene lookup returns CDR1 SGHRS and CDR2 YFSETQ. CDR3 protein: CASSQGTVNTGELFF. Written as DNA, the CDR3 is TGCGCCAGCAGCCAAGGGACGGTTAACACCGGGGAGCTGTTTTTT.

CDR3 DNA sequence: TGTGCCAGCTCACCATCGGCAGGGTTGGAGTCGGGCTACACCTTC. It is translated as CASSPSAGLESGYTF. J is TRBJ1-2 and V is TRBV18; tentatively, D is TRBD1 (5 bases). There are 15 residues in the CDR3. Trimming took off 2 bases at V and 8 bases at J, with 18 bases between the two ends. Germline CDR1 and CDR2: KGHSH and LQKENI.

CDR3 DNA: TGTGCCAGTAGTATCAGGGGTTCGAGCAATCAGCCCCAGCATTTT. It specifies CASSIRGSSNQPQHF. The rearrangement joins TRBV19 to TRBJ1-5; perhaps TRBD1 as D (6 bases). The CDR3 covers 15 residues. Germline CDR1 reads LNHDA; CDR2 reads SQIVND (reference sequence). V dropped 3 bases and J dropped 1 base, with 10 bases sitting between them. Full variable domain (remainder filled in from reference TRBV19 and TRBJ1-5): DGGITQSPKYLFRKEGQNVTLSCEQNLNHDAMYWYRQDPGQGLRLIYYSQIVNDFQKGDIAEGYSVSREKKESFPLTVTSAQKNPTAFYLCASSIRGSSNQPQHFGDGTRLSIL.

The gene calls are TRBV29-1 and TRBJ2-1; 9 bases agree with TRBD2. CDR1 and CDR2 (germline): SQVTM, ANQGSEA. The CDR3 extends over 14 amino acids. V gave up 2 bases and J gave up 6 bases; unmatched junction bases: 5. CDR3 loop: CSVERRGGPNEQFF. The CDR3 DNA is TGCAGCGTTGAACGGCGGGGGGGCCCCAATGAGCAGTTCTTC.

The rearrangement joins TRBV7-3 to TRBJ2-2, with 8 bases aligning to TRBD1. The V and J ends lost 4 bases and 6 bases, in that order; junction bases with no gene match: 4. The CDR3 extends over 14 amino acids. CDR1 SGHTA and CDR2 FQGTGA come from the germline V gene. CDR3 coding DNA: TGTGCCAGCAGCTCAAGGACAGGGCCCGGGGAGCTGTTTTTT. It translates to CASSSRTGPGELFF.

The V and J genes are TRBV4-1 and TRBJ2-2, with D hard to call. V gave up 0 bases and J gave up 1 base, with 9 bases separating them. In germline, CDR1 is MGHRA, CDR2 YSYEKL. The CDR3 sequence is 16 residues long. CDR3 DNA sequence: TGCGCCAGCAGCCAAGAGCCCCAAAGGAACACCGGGGAGCTGTTTTTT. Translated: CASSQEPQRNTGELFF.

This chain links TRBV12-5 with TRBJ2-5; D is unresolved. Germline CDR1 and CDR2: LGHNT and FRNRAP. Trimming took 1 base from V and 2 from J, leaving 8 bases between them. CDR3 length: 14 residues. As DNA, the CDR3 is TGTGCTAGTGGTTTGGGGTCTGGACAAGAGACCCAGTACTTC. It yields the protein CASGLGSGQETQYF.

This rearrangement joins TRBV19 to TRBJ1-2; 8 nucleotides match TRBD1. V was clipped by 4 bases and J by 7 bases; unmatched bases: 8. This CDR3 is 14 amino acids long. Germline CDR1 LNHDA, CDR2 SQIVND (reference sequence). The chain's CDR3 is CASSTRQGTGGYTF. The CDR3 coding sequence is TGTGCCAGTAGTACCAGACAGGGGACTGGTGGCTACACCTTC.

This clone was found once. V is TRBV19 and J is TRBJ1-1; D might be TRBD1 (5 bases). The CDR3 covers 13 residues. Germline assignment: CDR1 LNHDA and CDR2 SQIVND (reference sequence). V shed 5 bases and J shed 5 bases, with 12 bases lying between them. CDR3 sequence reads: CASSDNGGTEAFF. The CDR3 DNA reads as TGTGCCAGTAGTGATAACGGGGGAACTGAAGCTTTCTTT.

The chain employs TRBV5-1 and TRBJ1-4; 7 nucleotides agree with TRBD1. Germline-derived CDR1 and CDR2 are SGHRS and YFSETQ. V dropped 4 bases and J dropped 8; count of bases not matched to a gene: 5. This CDR3 has 13 residues. The CDR3 bases are TGCGCCAGCAGCCCAGGGGGAGTGGAAAAACTGTTTTTT. Translation gives CASSPGGVEKLFF.

This clone was counted a single time. The V and J genes are TRBV5-1 and TRBJ1-4, with 9 nucleotides matching TRBD1. The germline gives CDR1 SGHRS, CDR2 YFSETQ. Germline trimming cut 4 bases from V and 7 bases from J; bases unmatched to any gene: 8. The CDR3 length is 15 residues. DNA for the CDR3: TGCGCCAGCAGCCCGGAGGGACAGGGAAGTGAAAAACTGTTTTTT. As protein: CASSPEGQGSEKLFF.

The chain employs TRBV5-1 and TRBJ2-1, with D hard to call. The CDR3 contains 14 residues. The ends were cut back, 2 bases at V and 7 bases at J, with 13 bases in the middle. From germline, CDR1 is SGHRS and CDR2 YFSETQ. CDR3 nucleotides: TGCGCCAGCAGCTTACCCGGTAGTATGAATGAGCAGTTCTTC. This encodes CASSLPGSMNEQFF.

The chain employs TRBV19 and TRBJ2-5, with 8 bases matching TRBD1. CDR1 and CDR2 from the germline V gene are LNHDA and SQIVND (reference sequence). Trimming cost V 3 bases and J 5 bases; bases outside gene matches: 5. The CDR3 is 14 residues long. CDR3 protein: CASSMMDRVETQYF. The CDR3, as DNA: TGTGCCAGTAGTATGATGGACAGGGTGGAGACCCAGTACTTC.

V is TRBV6-5 and J is TRBJ1-2, with 11 bases that match TRBD1. The CDR3 runs 16 residues. The V gene's germline CDR1 is MNHEY and CDR2 SVGAGI. The V segment lost 4 bases and the J segment 1 base; nucleotides outside the gene matches: 5. CDR3 loop: CASSLGTGGFNYGYTF. The CDR3 coding sequence is TGTGCCAGCAGTTTGGGGACAGGGGGTTTTAACTATGGCTACACCTTC.